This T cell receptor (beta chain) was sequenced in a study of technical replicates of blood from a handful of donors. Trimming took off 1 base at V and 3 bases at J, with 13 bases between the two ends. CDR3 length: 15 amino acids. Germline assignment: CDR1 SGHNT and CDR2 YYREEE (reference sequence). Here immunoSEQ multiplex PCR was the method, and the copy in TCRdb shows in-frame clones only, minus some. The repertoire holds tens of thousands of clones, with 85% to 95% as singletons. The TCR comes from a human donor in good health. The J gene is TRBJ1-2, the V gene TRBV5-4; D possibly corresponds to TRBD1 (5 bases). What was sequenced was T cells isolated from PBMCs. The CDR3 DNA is TGTGCCAGCAGCTTGTCAGGGCTCTTGGACTATGGCTACACCTTC. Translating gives CASSLSGLLDYGYTF.